This T cell receptor beta chain came from a study of cytomegalovirus exposure and HLA in healthy donors. Study details: Earlier findings included about 120 million unique TCR beta sequences obtained from 150 million to 200 million T cells. General study points: The study had only CMV serostatus as immune exposure information. It was reported that the classifier diagnosed cytomegalovirus status with high specificity and sensitivity in both the original and validation cohorts.

Deletions cut 3 bases from V and 8 bases from J, with 20 bases between. The CDR3 consists of 15 residues. Germline loops: CDR1 LNHDA, CDR2 SQIVND (reference sequence). Amplification used 60 Vbeta primers and 13 Jbeta primers. Assay used: immunoSEQ multiplex PCR; TCRdb lists only in-frame clones, some missing. The sample includes some 200,000 clones, 70% to 80% of them seen just once. As regards this clone: No antigen is known for it.

This chain connects TRBV19 to TRBJ2-7; TRBD2 might be the D (6 bases). The TCR comes from a girl aged 2-9 years in good health and CMV-seronegative. The sample comprised PBMCs. The CDR3 DNA follows: TGTGCCAGTAGTATTATAGCGTCTCCCGGAGGGCAGCAGTACTTC. The encoded protein is CASSIIASPGGQQYF.